In its sample, the clone carrying this T cell receptor (beta chain) was seen once. Assay used: immunoSEQ multiplex PCR; TCRdb lists only in-frame clones, some missing. Of 300,000 to 400,000 clones in the sample, around 87% were seen once. This sample is drawn from a study of blood T cell repertoires in COVID-19. About the study: Donors in the United States, Italy and Spain gave samples during acute or convalescent COVID-19. PBMCs, B-cell-depleted T cells, or T cells were the source of the cDNA or gDNA that made up the material.

CDR3 length equals 15 residues. The V and J ends lost 5 bases and 6 bases, in that order; junction bases with no gene match: 9. The germline gives CDR1 SEHNR, CDR2 FQNEAQ (reference sequence). The sequencing sample was made of peripheral blood. The source is a woman between 45 and 65 years old who had recovered from COVID-19. The chain couples TRBV7-9 to TRBJ2-1, with 8 bases that match TRBD2. CDR3 protein: CASSHRLALFNEQFF. DNA for the CDR3: TGTGCCAGCAGCCATCGACTAGCGTTGTTCAATGAGCAGTTCTTC.